The 11 T cell receptor beta chains given below trace back to one sample, sequenced in a study of T cell repertoires in cytomegalovirus infection. Their target antigens are unknown. TCRdb fed the reads into MiXCR, producing one record per CDR3 protein. The sample lists 55,000 to 70,000 distinct CDR3 sequences, roughly 20% occurring once. Source material: PBMCs, sequenced either directly or after in vitro stimulation (not recorded which). The origin of the receptors is a human donor in good health (CMV status not recorded). Some clones in this sample may be carry-over from other donors' samples.

The chain employs TRBV4-3 and TRBJ2-3; 9 nucleotides align to TRBD2. The CDR3 length is 16 residues. V was clipped by 3 bases and J by 0 bases; unmatched bases: 4. The V gene's germline CDR1 is LGHNA and CDR2 YSLEER. CDR3 coding DNA: TGCGCCAGCAGCCAGGCTAGCGGGGCTAGCACAGATACGCAGTATTTT. It specifies CASSQASGASTDTQYF.

V is TRBV29-1 and J is TRBJ1-2; no reliable D call. CDR1 is SQVTM, CDR2 ANQGSEA, per germline. This CDR3 region has 15 residues. V was pared by 1 base and J by 1 base, with 13 bases between. The CDR3 sequence: CSVEGLVDHNYGYTF. As DNA, the CDR3 is TGCAGCGTTGAAGGACTTGTCGATCATAACTATGGCTACACCTTC.

This clonotype was observed a few times. This rearrangement joins TRBV4-1 to TRBJ2-3, with 8 bases lining up with TRBD1. CDR3 length: 16 residues. CDR1 and CDR2 from the germline V gene are MGHRA and YSYEKL. The V gene end was trimmed by 4 bases and the J gene end by 2 bases; junction bases not matched to a gene: 8. CDR3 sequence (DNA): TGCGCCAGCAGCCTTCCCAGGGGGCAGGACACAGATACGCAGTATTTT. Its protein is CASSLPRGQDTDTQYF.

V and J are TRBV20-1 and TRBJ2-1; D gene unclear. V shed 2 bases and J shed 8 bases, with 22 bases lying between them. This CDR3 contains 16 residues. Germline CDR1 DFQATT, CDR2 SNEGSKA (reference sequence). The CDR3 protein is CSARSMGSHKSDEQFF. In DNA form, the CDR3 reads TGCAGTGCTAGATCAATGGGGTCTCACAAGTCTGATGAGCAGTTCTTC.

V gene TRBV2 combines with J gene TRBJ2-1; D is unresolved. Germline CDR1 reads SNHLY; CDR2 reads FYNNEI. The CDR3 runs to 12 residues. Between the trimmed V and J ends, which lost 6 bases and 5 bases, there was a span of 8 bases. This chain's CDR3 is CASSDDDNEQFF. CDR3 sequence (DNA): TGTGCCAGCAGCGACGACGACAATGAGCAGTTCTTC.

V is TRBV20-1 and J is TRBJ1-1; no clear D gene. The CDR3 covers 14 residues. Germline V gene lookup returns CDR1 DFQATT and CDR2 SNEGSKA (reference sequence). V shed 0 bases and J shed 1 base, with 9 bases lying between them. Written as DNA, the CDR3 is TGCAGTGCTAGAGAACAAGCTGGGAACACTGAAGCTTTCTTT. This codes for CSAREQAGNTEAFF.

CDR3 amino acids: CASSQPLAGGTDTQYF. The CDR3 nucleotides are TGCGCCAGCAGCCAACCGTTAGCGGGAGGGACAGATACGCAGTATTTT. The gene calls are TRBV4-1 and TRBJ2-3, with TRBD2 matching over 11 bases. The CDR3 sequence is 16 residues long. CDR1 and CDR2 (germline): MGHRA, YSYEKL. Losses at the gene ends were 2 bases for V and 3 bases for J; bases not matched to a gene: 4.

This clonotype was observed a few times. V is TRBV4-3 and J is TRBJ2-1, with 7 bases matching TRBD2. Germline V CDR1 and CDR2: LGHNA, YSLEER. The V and J ends lost 0 bases and 7 bases, in that order; junction bases with no gene match: 12. This CDR3 has 17 residues. Written as DNA, the CDR3 is TGCGCCAGCAGCCAAGATTGGCGGGAGAACGGTTGGAATGAGCAGTTCTTC. Translation: CASSQDWRENGWNEQFF.

This clonotype was counted a few times. This chain uses TRBV19 with TRBJ2-3; 11 bases align to TRBD1. Germline V gene data show CDR1 as LNHDA and CDR2 as SQIVND (reference sequence). Trimming took 3 bases from V and 5 from J; bases not matched to a gene: 7. The CDR3 contains 16 residues. CDR3 region: CASSIGWDRGLDTQYF. The CDR3 DNA sequence: TGTGCCAGTAGTATTGGCTGGGACAGGGGGTTAGATACGCAGTATTTT.

For this clonotype: A much larger clonotype is one base distant, so this may be a read error. The gene calls are TRBV27 and TRBJ2-2; D unresolved. In germline, CDR1 is MNHEY, CDR2 SMNVEV (reference sequence). The CDR3 loop spans 14 amino acids. The V end lost 3 bases, the J end lost 5 bases, and 10 bases lay between the germline ends. The CDR3 protein is CASSLGSSTGELFF. Written as DNA, the CDR3 is TGTGCCAGCAGTTTGGGAAGTAGTACCGGGGAGCTGTTTTTT.

This chain uses TRBV27 with TRBJ1-4, with TRBD1 as a possible D gene (6 bases). CDR3 size: 17 residues. Germline lookup yields CDR1 MNHEY and CDR2 SMNVEV (reference sequence). V was trimmed by 6 bases and J by 4 bases, leaving 21 bases between them. Here the CDR3 reads CASSSFMMGAGNEKLFF. CDR3 nucleotides: TGTGCCAGCAGCTCCTTCATGATGGGGGCTGGTAATGAAAAACTGTTTTTT.